This entry is about one T cell receptor beta chain. The antigen is undetermined. The PCR ran on 60 Vbeta and 13 Jbeta primers. Sequencing was performed with immunoSEQ multiplex PCR; in TCRdb, only in-frame clones are kept and a portion is missing. The table lists 130,000 to 150,000 clones, about four fifths of them singletons. The entry originates in a study of cytomegalovirus exposure and HLA in healthy donors. Points from the study as a whole: Sequencing probably produced one cluster of sequence variants that were highly shared.

The CDR3 is 16 amino acids. V lost 0 bases to trimming and J lost 4 bases, with 12 bases between them. Germline CDR1 and CDR2: MNHEY and SVGAGI. This TCR derives from a man in his forties or fifties in good health and CMV-seronegative. The material sequenced was PBMCs. The chain is built from TRBV6-5 and TRBJ2-2; tentative D call: TRBD1 (6 bases). The CDR3 reads CASSYSTGQTTGELFF. CDR3 bases: TGTGCCAGCAGTTACTCGACAGGACAGACCACCGGGGAGCTGTTTTTT.